This T cell receptor (beta chain) was recovered during a study of T cell responses to AZD1222 COVID-19 vaccine. General observations from the study: Reports say nearly half of spike-specific TCRs go after unmutated variant regions. Increased Spike-specific TCR breadth and depth were observed after two AZD1222 doses. Only a handful of AZD1222 recipients, roughly six in all, had baseline seropositivity. Distributed over spike, vaccine-associated CD4 TCRs predominated at 160-218 and 743-854.

V shed 3 bases and J shed 1 base, with 9 bases lying between them. Germline CDR1 reads MNHEY; CDR2 reads SMNVEV (reference sequence). The length of the CDR3 is 14 residues. Comment on this clone: As yet, its antigen is unknown.

Produced via immunoSEQ multiplex PCR; TCRdb's table is partial and in-frame only. The table records fewer than 200,000 clones, 85% to 95% of them present only once. Source: peripheral blood, taken 28 days after the second dose of the MenACWY control vaccine. The chain uses TRBV27 and TRBJ1-1; D ambiguous. The clonotype comes from an adult who received the MenACWY meningococcal vaccine as a control. The CDR3 nucleotides read TGTGCCAGCAGTTTCACCCGGACGAACACTGAAGCTTTCTTT. It is translated as CASSFTRTNTEAFF.